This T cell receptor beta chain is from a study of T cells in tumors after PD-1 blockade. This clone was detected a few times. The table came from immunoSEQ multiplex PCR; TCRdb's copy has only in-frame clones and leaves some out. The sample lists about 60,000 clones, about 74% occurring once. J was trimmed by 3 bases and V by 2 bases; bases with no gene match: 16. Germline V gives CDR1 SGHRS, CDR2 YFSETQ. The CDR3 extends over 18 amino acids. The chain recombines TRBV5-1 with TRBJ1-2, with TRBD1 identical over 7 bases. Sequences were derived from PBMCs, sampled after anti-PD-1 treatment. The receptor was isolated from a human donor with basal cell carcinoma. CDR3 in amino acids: CASSLVVSPTGEHYGYTF. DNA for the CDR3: TGCGCCAGCAGCTTAGTTGTATCCCCTACAGGGGAACACTATGGCTACACCTTC.